The TCR beta chain described here comes from a study of T-cell reconstitution after alpha-beta-depleted transplantation in children. Study conclusions and caveats: Several hundred rapidly expanded clones from non-depleted graft cells reportedly supplied alpha-beta T cells about two months post-transplant. Newly made T cells mostly supplied T-cell counts and diversity one year after transplant. Recipient T cells and thymic progenitors that survived gave rise to the high TCRbeta diversity observed at day 60 in some patients.

Trimming stripped 2 bases from V and 8 bases from J, with 6 bases between. Germline CDR1 SQVTM, CDR2 ANQGSEA. This CDR3 is built from 10 residues. TCRbeta library preparation incorporated unique molecular identifiers. TCRdb used MiXCR to reprocess the PCR reads, holding one entry per CDR3 protein. The sample has 500,000 to 750,000 distinct CDR3 sequences; under 15% are singletons. This clonotype was counted many times. Its antigen is as yet unknown. The chain has TRBV29-1 and TRBJ2-5; D is unresolved. This sequence was found in a male patient aged 10 to 17 who had a stem cell transplant for acute myeloid leukemia, so the T cells may come from the graft donor. The sample consisted of PBMCs, mostly from graft donor cells, taken 360 days after TCRalphabeta/CD19-depleted stem cell transplant. The CDR3 nucleotides are TGCAGCGTTGAAAGGGCCACCCAGTACTTC. This translates into CSVERATQYF.